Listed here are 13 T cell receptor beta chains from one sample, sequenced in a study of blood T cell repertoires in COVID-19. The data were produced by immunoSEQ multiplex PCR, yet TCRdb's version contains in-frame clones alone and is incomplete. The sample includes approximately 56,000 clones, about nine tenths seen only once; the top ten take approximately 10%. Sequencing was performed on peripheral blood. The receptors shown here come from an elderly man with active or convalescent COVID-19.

The CDR3 DNA reads as TGTGCCAGCAGCCCCCGACTAGACACCGGGGAGCTGTTTTTT. It is translated as CASSPRLDTGELFF. J is TRBJ2-2 and V is TRBV5-4; a possible D gene is TRBD2 (6 bases). Looked up from germline, CDR1 is SGHNT and CDR2 is YYREEE (reference sequence). CDR3 size: 14 residues. The V and J ends lost 4 bases and 3 bases respectively, with 10 bases between them.

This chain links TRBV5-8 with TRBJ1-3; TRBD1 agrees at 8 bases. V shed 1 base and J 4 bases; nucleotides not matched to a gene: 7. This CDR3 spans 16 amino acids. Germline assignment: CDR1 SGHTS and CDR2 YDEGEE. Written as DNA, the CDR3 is TGTGCCAGCAGCTTGATGACAGGGGCGCCGGGAAACACCATATATTTT. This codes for CASSLMTGAPGNTIYF. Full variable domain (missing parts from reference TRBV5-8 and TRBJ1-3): EAGVTQSPTHLIKTRGQQATLRCSPISGHTSVYWYQQALGLGLQFLLWYDEGEERNRGNFPPRFSGRQFPNYSSELNVNALELEDSALYLCASSLMTGAPGNTIYFGEGSWLTVV.

The CDR3 is CASRRGQTNTEAFF. The CDR3 DNA sequence: TGTGCCAGCAGACGGGGACAGACGAACACTGAAGCTTTCTTT. This chain joins TRBV6-6 and TRBJ1-1, with 7 bases matching TRBD1. V was pared by 6 bases and J by 1 base, with 5 bases of the junction left unmatched. This CDR3 is built from 14 residues. Germline CDR1 MNHNY, CDR2 SVGAGI (reference sequence).

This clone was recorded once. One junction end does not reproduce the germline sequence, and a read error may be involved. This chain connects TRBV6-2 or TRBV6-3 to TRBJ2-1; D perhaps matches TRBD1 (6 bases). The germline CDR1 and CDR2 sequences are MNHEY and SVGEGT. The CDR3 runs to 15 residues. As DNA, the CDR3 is TGTGCCATCAGTTCCCTAACCACAGGGTTTAATGAGCAGTTCTTC. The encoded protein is CAISSLTTGFNEQFF.

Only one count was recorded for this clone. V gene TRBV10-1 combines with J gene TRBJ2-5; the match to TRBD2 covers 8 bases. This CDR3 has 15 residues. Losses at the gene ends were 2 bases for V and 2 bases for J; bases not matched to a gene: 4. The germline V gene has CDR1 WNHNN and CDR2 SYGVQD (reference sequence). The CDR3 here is CASSEGTGGQETQYF. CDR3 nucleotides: TGCGCCAGCAGTGAGGGCACGGGAGGGCAAGAGACCCAGTACTTC.

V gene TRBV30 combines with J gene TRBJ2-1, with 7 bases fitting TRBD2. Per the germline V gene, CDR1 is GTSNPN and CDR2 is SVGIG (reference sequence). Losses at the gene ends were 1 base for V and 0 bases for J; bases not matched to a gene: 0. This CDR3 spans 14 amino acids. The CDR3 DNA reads TGTGCCTGGAGTGCGGGGGGCTCCTACAATGAGCAGTTCTTC. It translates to CAWSAGGSYNEQFF.

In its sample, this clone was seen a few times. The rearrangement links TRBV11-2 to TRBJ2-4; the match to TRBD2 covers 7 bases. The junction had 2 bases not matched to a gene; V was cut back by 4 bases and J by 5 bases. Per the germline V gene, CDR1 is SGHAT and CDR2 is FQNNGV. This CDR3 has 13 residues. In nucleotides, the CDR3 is TGTGCCAGCAGCTCAGGGAGGGAAAACATTCAGTACTTC. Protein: CASSSGRENIQYF.

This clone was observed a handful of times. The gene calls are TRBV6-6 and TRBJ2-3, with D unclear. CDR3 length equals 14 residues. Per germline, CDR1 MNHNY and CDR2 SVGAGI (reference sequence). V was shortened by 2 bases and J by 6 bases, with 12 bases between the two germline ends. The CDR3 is CASSYPVSPDTQYF. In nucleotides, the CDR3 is TGTGCCAGCAGTTACCCCGTCTCCCCGGATACGCAGTATTTT.

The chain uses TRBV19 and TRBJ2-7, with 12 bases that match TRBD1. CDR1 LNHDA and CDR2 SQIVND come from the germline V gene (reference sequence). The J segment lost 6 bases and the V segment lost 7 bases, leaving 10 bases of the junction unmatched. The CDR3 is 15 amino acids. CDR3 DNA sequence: TGTGCCAGTACCCAGCCCGGGACAGGGGGCTCCGAGCAGTACTTC. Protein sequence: CASTQPGTGGSEQYF.

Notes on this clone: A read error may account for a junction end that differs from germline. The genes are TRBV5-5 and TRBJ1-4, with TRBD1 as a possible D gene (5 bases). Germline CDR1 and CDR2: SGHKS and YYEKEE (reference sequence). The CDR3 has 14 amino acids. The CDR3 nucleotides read TGTGCCAGCAGCTCGCAACCGCAAACAGGCCCCGGCGACTTT. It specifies CASSSQPQTGPGDF.

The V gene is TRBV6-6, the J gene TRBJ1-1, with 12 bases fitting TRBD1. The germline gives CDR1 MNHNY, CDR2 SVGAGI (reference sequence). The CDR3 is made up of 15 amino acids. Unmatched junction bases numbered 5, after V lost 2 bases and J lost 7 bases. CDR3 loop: CASSYKGQGAGEAFF. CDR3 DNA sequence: TGTGCCAGCAGTTACAAGGGACAGGGGGCTGGTGAAGCTTTCTTT.

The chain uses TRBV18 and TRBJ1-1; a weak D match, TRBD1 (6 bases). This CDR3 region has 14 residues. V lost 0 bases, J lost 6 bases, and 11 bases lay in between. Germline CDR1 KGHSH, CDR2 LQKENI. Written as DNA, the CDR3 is TGTGCCAGCTCACCACCGGGACATAATCCTGAAGCTTTCTTT. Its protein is CASSPPGHNPEAFF. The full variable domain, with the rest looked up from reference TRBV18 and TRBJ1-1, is NAGVMQNPRHLVRRRGQEARLRCSPMKGHSHVYWYRQLPEEGLKFMVYLQKENIIDESGMPKERFSAEFPKEGPSILRIQQVVRGDSAAYFCASSPPGHNPEAFFGQGTRLTVV.

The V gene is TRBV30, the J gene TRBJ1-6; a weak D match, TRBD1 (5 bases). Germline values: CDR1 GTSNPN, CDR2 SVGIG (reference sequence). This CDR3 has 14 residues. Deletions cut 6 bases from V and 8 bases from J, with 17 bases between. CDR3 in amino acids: CACQRDRGYSPLHF. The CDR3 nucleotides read TGTGCCTGCCAGCGGGACCGGGGGTATTCACCCCTCCACTTT.